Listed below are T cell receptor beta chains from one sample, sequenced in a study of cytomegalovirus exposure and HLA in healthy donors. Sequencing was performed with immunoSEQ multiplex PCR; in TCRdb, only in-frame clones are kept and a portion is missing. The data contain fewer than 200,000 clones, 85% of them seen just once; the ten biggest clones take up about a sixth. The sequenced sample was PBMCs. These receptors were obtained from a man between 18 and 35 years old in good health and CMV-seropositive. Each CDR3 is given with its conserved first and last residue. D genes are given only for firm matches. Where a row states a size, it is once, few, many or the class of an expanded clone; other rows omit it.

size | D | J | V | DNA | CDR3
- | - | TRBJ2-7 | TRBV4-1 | TGCGCCAGCAGCCCACCAGGTCGGAACGGAACCTACGAGCAGTACTTC | CASSPPGRNGTYEQYF
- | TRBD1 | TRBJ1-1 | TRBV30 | TGTGCCTGGAGTTACAGGGGCGGGAACACTGAAGCTTTCTTT | CAWSYRGGNTEAFF
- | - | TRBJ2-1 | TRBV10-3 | TGTGCCATCAGTGCAATCACAGGGACGACCTACAATGAGCAGTTCTTC | CAISAITGTTYNEQFF
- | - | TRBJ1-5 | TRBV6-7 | TGTGCCAGCAGGCCTCCCTCCAAGGTAGCTCATAGCAATCAGCCCCAGCATTTT | CASRPPSKVAHSNQPQHF
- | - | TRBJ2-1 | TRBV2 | TGTGCCAGCAGTTACTTAAATGAGCAGTTCTTC | CASSYLNEQFF
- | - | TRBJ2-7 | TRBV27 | TGTGCCAGCAGGGTCGGGGGAGGAAGGGACTACGAGCAGTACTTC | CASRVGGGRDYEQYF
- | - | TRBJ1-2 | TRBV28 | TGTGCCAGCAGCCTACCGGGCTATGGCTACACCTTC | CASSLPGYGYTF
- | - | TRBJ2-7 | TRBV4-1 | TGCGCCAGCAGCCAGCCCAGCGCGTCCTACGAGCAGTACTTC | CASSQPSASYEQYF
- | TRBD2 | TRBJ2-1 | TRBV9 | TGTGCCAGCAGCGCGGCTAGCGGGGGGCCTAAGCAGTTCTTC | CASSAASGGPKQFF
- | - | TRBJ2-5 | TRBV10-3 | TGTGCCATCGGAACCGGAGGGACAGCGCTCCTACAAGAGACCCAGTACTTC | CAIGTGGTALLQETQYF
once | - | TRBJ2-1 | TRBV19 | TGTGCCAGTAACTTCAGAGGCAATGAGCAGTTCTTC | CASNFRGNEQFF
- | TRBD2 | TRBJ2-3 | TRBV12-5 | TGTGCTAGTGGCAGGGAGGGGACAGATACGCAGTATTTT | CASGREGTDTQYF
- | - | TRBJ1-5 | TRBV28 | TGTGCCAGCAGCCCCCCCTACCTCTATAGCAATCAGCCCCAGCATTTT | CASSPPYLYSNQPQHF
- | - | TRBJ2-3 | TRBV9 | TGTGCCAGCACCCCCGACAACACAGATACGCAGTATTTT | CASTPDNTDTQYF
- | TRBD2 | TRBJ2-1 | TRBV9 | TGTGCCAGCAGCTCACAGCGGGAGAGGGTGTTGGATGAGCAGTTCTTC | CASSSQRERVLDEQFF
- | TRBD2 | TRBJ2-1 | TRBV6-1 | TGTGCCAGCCTGAGCGGGAGCTCCTACAATGAGCAGTTCTTC | CASLSGSSYNEQFF
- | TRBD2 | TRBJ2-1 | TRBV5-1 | TGCGCCAGCAGCCCCTCGGGACTAGCTTTCAATGAGCAGTTCTTC | CASSPSGLAFNEQFF
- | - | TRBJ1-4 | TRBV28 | TGTGCCAGCAGTTCGACACATACAACTAATGAAAAACTGTTTTTT | CASSSTHTTNEKLFF
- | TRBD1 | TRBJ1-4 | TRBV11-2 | TGTGCCAGCAGCGCCGGACAGGGACCCCTTAATGAAAAACTGTTTTTT | CASSAGQGPLNEKLFF
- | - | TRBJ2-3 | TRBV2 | TGTGCCAGCAGTGATCGGGCAGATACGCAGTATTTT | CASSDRADTQYF
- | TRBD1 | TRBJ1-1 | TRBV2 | TGTGCCAGCACCGAGCAGGGGGTGAACACTGAAGCTTTCTTT | CASTEQGVNTEAFF
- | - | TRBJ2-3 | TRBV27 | TGTGCCAGCAGTTTAAGGGTGTGGCGGGGAGCCCAGTATTTT | CASSLRVWRGAQYF
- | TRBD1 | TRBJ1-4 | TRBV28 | TGTGCCAGCAACAGGGGAAATGAAAAACTGTTTTTT | CASNRGNEKLFF
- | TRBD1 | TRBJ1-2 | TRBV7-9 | TGTGCCAGCAGCTTAGGCGACAGGGAAGGCGGTCACTATGGCTACACCTTC | CASSLGDREGGHYGYTF
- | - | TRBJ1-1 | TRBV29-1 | TGCAGCGTTGTCCCCGGACAGAACACTGAAGCTTTCTTT | CSVVPGQNTEAFF
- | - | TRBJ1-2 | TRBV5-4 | TGTGCCAGCAGCTTTCGACAGGCTAACTATGGCTACACCTTC | CASSFRQANYGYTF
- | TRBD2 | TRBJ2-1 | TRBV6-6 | TGTGCCAGCAGTTACTCACTAGCGGGGGGGTTCGGAGGATTCTTC | CASSYSLAGGFGGFF
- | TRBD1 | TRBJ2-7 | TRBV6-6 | TGTGCCAGCAGGACCGGGACAGGGGACTACGAGCAGTACTTC | CASRTGTGDYEQYF
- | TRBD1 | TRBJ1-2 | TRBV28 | TGTGCCAGCAAGGGGCAGGGGGTCCTACCTAGCTATGGCTACACCTTC | CASKGQGVLPSYGYTF
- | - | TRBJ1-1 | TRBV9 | TGTGCCAGCAGCCGTCCCTCGAACACTGAAGCTTTCTTT | CASSRPSNTEAFF
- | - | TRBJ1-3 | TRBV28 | TGTGCCAGCAGTTATGCATCAGGGTTCTCTGGAAACACCATATATTTT | CASSYASGFSGNTIYF
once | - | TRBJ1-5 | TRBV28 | TGTGCCTCCCGGGGAATCGGCAATCAGCCCCAGCATTTT | CASRGIGNQPQHF
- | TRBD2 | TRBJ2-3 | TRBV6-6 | TGTGCCACAATAAGCGGGATCGACACAGATACGCAGTATTTT | CATISGIDTDTQYF
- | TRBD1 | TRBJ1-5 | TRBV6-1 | TGTGCCAGCAGTGAAGCGGGACAGGCGTTACGCAATCAGCCCCAGCATTTT | CASSEAGQALRNQPQHF
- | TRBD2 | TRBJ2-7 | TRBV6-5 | TGTGCCAGCAGTTATAGGGTAGCGGGAGAGCAGTACTTC | CASSYRVAGEQYF
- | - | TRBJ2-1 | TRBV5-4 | TGTGCCAGCAGCTTGGCAGCGGGTGGCGATGAGCAGTTCTTC | CASSLAAGGDEQFF
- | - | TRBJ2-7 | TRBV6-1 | TGTGCCAGCTACCGAGGAACCTACGAGCAGTACTTC | CASYRGTYEQYF
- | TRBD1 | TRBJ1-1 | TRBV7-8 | TGTGCCAGCAGCTTATTCGCACAGGGGGCGCTCACTGAAGCTTTCTTT | CASSLFAQGALTEAFF
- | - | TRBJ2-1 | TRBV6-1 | TGTGCCAGCAGAAAAGACACCCATGAGCAGTTCTTC | CASRKDTHEQFF
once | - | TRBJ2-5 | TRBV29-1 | TGCAGCGTGACAGGGATTGCGGGGCAAGAGACCCAGTACTTC | CSVTGIAGQETQYF
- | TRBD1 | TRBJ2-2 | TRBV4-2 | TGTGCCAGCAGCCGAGGCGACAGGGCGGCGACCGGGGAGCTGTTTTTT | CASSRGDRAATGELFF
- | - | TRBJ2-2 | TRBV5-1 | TGCGCCAGCAGCTTAGTCGGCGGGATGAACACCGGGGAGCTGTTTTTT | CASSLVGGMNTGELFF
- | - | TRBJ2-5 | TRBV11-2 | TGTGCCAGCAGGAATTTGCGGCAAGAGACCCAGTACTTC | CASRNLRQETQYF
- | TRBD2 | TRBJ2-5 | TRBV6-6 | TGTGCCAGCAGTTACGGTACGGCGGGAGTTATGGAGACCCAGTACTTC | CASSYGTAGVMETQYF
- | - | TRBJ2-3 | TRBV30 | TGTGCCTGCAGACTAACAAGCACAGATACGCAGTATTTT | CACRLTSTDTQYF
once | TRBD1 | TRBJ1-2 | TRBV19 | TGTGCCAGTAGACCGGGACAGGGGAACTATGGCTACACCTTC | CASRPGQGNYGYTF
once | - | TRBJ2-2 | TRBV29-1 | TGCAGCGTTGATAAGAACACCGGGGAGCTGTTTTTT | CSVDKNTGELFF
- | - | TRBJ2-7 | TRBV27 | TGTGCCAGCAGTTTACGGAGCGGGCCCTACGAGCAGTACTTC | CASSLRSGPYEQYF
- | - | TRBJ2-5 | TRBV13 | TGTGCCAGCAGCCCTAGGCAAGAGACCCAGTACTTC | CASSPRQETQYF
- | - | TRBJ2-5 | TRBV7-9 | TGTGCCAGCGGCGACAGCGGGGAGACCCAGTACTTC | CASGDSGETQYF
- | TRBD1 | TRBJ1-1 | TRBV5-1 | TGCGCCAGCAGCTTGGGTAGGGGGCGAGGCCCCACTGAAGCTTTCTTT | CASSLGRGRGPTEAFF
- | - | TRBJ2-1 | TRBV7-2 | TGTGCCAGCAGTTTTCAGGTCCACTACAATGAGCAGTTCTTC | CASSFQVHYNEQFF
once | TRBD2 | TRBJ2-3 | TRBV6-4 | TGTGCCAGCAGTGAGGGACTAGCGGGGGGGCCAGATACGCAGTATTTT | CASSEGLAGGPDTQYF
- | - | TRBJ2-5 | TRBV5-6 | TGTGCCAGCAGTAGATCGGAGACCCAGTACTTC | CASSRSETQYF
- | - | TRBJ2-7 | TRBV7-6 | TGTGCCAGCAGCTTAGCCCTCCGGGCGTCCGGGAAATCCCACGAGCAGTACTTC | CASSLALRASGKSHEQYF
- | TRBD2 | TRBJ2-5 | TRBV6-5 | TGTGCCAGCAGCGCCCTAGCGGGGGAAGAGACCCAGTACTTC | CASSALAGEETQYF
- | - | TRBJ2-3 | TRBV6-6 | TGTGCCAGCAGTGGGGGCGCAGATACGCAGTATTTT | CASSGGADTQYF